This entry describes one T cell receptor beta chain. This sample stems from a study of blood T cell repertoires in COVID-19. Study-level information: PBMCs, B-cell-depleted T cells, or T cells provided the cDNA or gDNA that made up the material.

Trimming took 2 bases from V and 8 from J, leaving 19 bases between them. Per the germline V gene, CDR1 is MNHNS and CDR2 is SASEGT. The CDR3 extends over 17 amino acids. Per the original data handling: By means of reference gene primer amplification, nucleated cell counts were estimated. Only in-frame clones appear in the TCRdb table, and some are missing; sequencing was by immunoSEQ multiplex PCR. That table furnishes V, J and clone size, whereas the DNA furnished D and trimming. The sample includes roughly 62,000 clones, about 83% of them seen just once. The chain is built from TRBV6-1 and TRBJ1-6, with a tentative D call TRBD1 (6 bases). The sample consisted of peripheral blood. This clonotype originated in a human donor in a cohort sampled during active COVID-19. The CDR3 spells CASSEKIRAGADSPLHF. CDR3 bases: TGTGCCAGCAGTGAAAAAATCAGGGCAGGGGCGGATTCACCCCTCCACTTT.